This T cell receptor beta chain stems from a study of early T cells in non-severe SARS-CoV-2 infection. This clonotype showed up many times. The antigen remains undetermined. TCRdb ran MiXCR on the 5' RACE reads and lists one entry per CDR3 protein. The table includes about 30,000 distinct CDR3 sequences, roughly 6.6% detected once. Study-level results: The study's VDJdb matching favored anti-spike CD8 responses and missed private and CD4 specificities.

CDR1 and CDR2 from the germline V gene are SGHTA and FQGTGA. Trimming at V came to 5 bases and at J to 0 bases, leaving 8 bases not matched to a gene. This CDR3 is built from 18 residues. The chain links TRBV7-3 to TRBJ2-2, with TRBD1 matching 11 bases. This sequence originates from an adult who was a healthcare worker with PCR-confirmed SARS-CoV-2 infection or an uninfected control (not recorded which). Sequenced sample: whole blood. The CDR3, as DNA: TGTGCCAGCAGCCCGGACAGGGGGCGCCGGGCGAACACCGGGGAGCTGTTTTTT. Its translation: CASSPDRGRRANTGELFF.